This T cell receptor beta chain was recorded in a study of T cell clonality in common variable immunodeficiency. Most patients and controls had Caucasian heritage. Heparinized whole blood, about 4.5 to 9 ml, came from each donor. Overall study findings and caveats: TCRbeta clonality was increased in CVID versus healthy controls. Reportedly, TCR beta sequences from common variable immunodeficiency showed fewer deletions and N-nucleotide insertions.

The CDR3 is 13 residues long. Germline lookup yields CDR1 LNHDA and CDR2 SQIVND (reference sequence). V trimming: 2 bases; J trimming: 2 bases; junction bases outside the gene matches: 0. Equal genomic DNA amounts from CVID and control samples were sequenced. Sequencing used immunoSEQ multiplex PCR; TCRdb keeps in-frame clones, though not all of them. Its listing shows several thousand clones. Concerning this clone: Antigen unknown. Read sequence stops 3 residues before the CDR3 end, and the germline J gene provides the missing end.

Sequencing was carried out using peripheral blood mononuclear cells. This chain uses TRBV19 with TRBJ2-7, with 7 bases that match TRBD1. The TCR was taken from a human donor with common variable immunodeficiency. The CDR3 sequence: CASSIQGAYEQYF. CDR3 bases read: TGTGCCAGTAGTATACAGGGGGCCTACGAG. The full variable domain, in which reference TRBV19 and TRBJ2-7 provide the parts outside the CDR3, is DGGITQSPKYLFRKEGQNVTLSCEQNLNHDAMYWYRQDPGQGLRLIYYSQIVNDFQKGDIAEGYSVSREKKESFPLTVTSAQKNPTAFYLCASSIQGAYEQYFGPGTRLTVT.